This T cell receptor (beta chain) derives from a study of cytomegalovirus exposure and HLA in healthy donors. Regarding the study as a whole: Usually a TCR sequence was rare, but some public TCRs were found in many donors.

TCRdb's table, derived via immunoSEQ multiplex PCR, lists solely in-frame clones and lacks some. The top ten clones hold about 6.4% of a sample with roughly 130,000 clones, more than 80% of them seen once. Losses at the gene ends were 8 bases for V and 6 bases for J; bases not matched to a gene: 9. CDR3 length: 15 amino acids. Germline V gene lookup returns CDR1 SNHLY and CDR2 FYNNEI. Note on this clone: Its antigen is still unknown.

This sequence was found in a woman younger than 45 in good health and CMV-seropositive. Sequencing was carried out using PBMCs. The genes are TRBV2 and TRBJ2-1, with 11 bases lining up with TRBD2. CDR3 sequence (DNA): TGTGCCAGCCAGTATCGGCTAGCGGGGGGCAATGAGCAGTTCTTC. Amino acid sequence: CASQYRLAGGNEQFF.